The 29 T cell receptor beta chains below all came from one sample that was sequenced in a study of Graves' ophthalmopathy and Graves' hyperthyroidism. As the template, RNA transcripts were used to amplify TCR beta CDR3 regions. Amplification began with first-round RT-PCR using HTBI primers, then second-round multiplex PCR was performed. TCRdb passed the multiplex PCR reads through MiXCR, listing each CDR3 protein once. The sample shows over a million distinct CDR3 sequences, about two fifths of them seen only once. The sample taken for sequencing was peripheral blood or thyroid tissue (not recorded which). The receptors stem from an adult man with Graves' hyperthyroidism.

This clonotype was found many times. The chain uses TRBV4-1 and TRBJ2-5, with D hard to call. V was cut by 3 bases and J by 3 bases, with 11 bases left in between. Germline V CDR1 and CDR2: MGHRA, YSYEKL. The CDR3 is 14 residues long. The CDR3 loop is CASSHPGSEETQYF. In nucleotides, the CDR3 is TGCGCCAGCAGCCATCCAGGTTCAGAAGAGACCCAGTACTTC.

This sequence joins TRBV29-1 and TRBJ2-7; TRBD2 aligns across 14 bases. Germline V CDR1 and CDR2: SQVTM, ANQGSEA. The CDR3 extends over 16 amino acids. V shed 7 bases and J 4 bases; nucleotides not matched to a gene: 12. CDR3 in DNA: TGCAGCGCAACAGCGGGACTAGCGGGAGTTCAGTACGAGCAGTACTTC. It translates to CSATAGLAGVQYEQYF.

This clonotype was observed many times. The rearrangement uses TRBV24-1 and TRBJ2-7; D is undetermined. This CDR3 region has 11 residues. The ends were cut back, 3 bases at V and 7 bases at J, with 6 bases in the middle. Looked up from germline, CDR1 is KGHDR and CDR2 is SFDVKD. The CDR3 DNA reads TGTGCCACCAGTGATACACGAGAGCAGTACTTC. It specifies CATSDTREQYF.

This clonotype was seen many times. The chain couples TRBV29-1 to TRBJ2-5; TRBD2 agrees at 8 bases. Trimming took 4 bases from V and 5 from J; bases not matched to a gene: 12. CDR1 and CDR2 from the germline V gene are SQVTM and ANQGSEA. This CDR3 contains 15 residues. The CDR3 region has the DNA TGCAGCGTTGTCCCCGGGACTAGTGGAGGGGAGACCCAGTACTTC. As protein: CSVVPGTSGGETQYF.

This sequence joins TRBV10-3 and TRBJ1-4, with D perhaps matching TRBD1 (6 bases). Looked up from germline, CDR1 is ENHRY and CDR2 is SYGVKD. The CDR3 loop spans 14 amino acids. Trimming took 3 bases from V and 4 from J, leaving 9 bases between them. CDR3 region: CAISDRTDNEKLFF. The CDR3 DNA reads as TGTGCCATCAGTGACCGGACAGATAATGAAAAACTGTTTTTT.

Comment on this clonotype: One base away lies a much larger clone, so this may be a sequencing read error. This chain connects TRBV29-1 to TRBJ2-3; weak D call: TRBD2 (5 bases). CDR1 and CDR2 from the germline V gene are SQVTM and ANQGSEA. The CDR3 has 13 amino acids. The CDR3 DNA reads TGCAGCGTGGATGGGAGTTGGGAAGATACGCAGTGTTTT. Translated, it gives CSVDGSWEDTQCF.

J is TRBJ1-6 and V is TRBV30; no clear D gene. CDR1 and CDR2 (germline): GTSNPN, SVGIG (reference sequence). V gave up 4 bases and J gave up 12 bases, with 16 bases separating them. There are 13 residues in the CDR3. The CDR3 DNA is TGTGCCTGGAAACGCGCTGCCGTAATACCCCTCCACTTT. It yields the protein CAWKRAAVIPLHF.

Of note for this clonotype: This may stem from a read error, because a much larger clone lies one nucleotide away. The J gene is TRBJ2-5, the V gene TRBV12-3 or TRBV12-4, with D unclear. V was shortened by 6 bases and J by 1 base, with 12 bases between the two germline ends. This CDR3 has 14 residues. CDR3 in amino acids: CASSTFRGQETQYF. The DNA for the CDR3 is TGTGCCAGCAGCACTTTTAGAGGCCAAGAGACCCAGTACTTC.

CDR3 loop: CSATGLAANTGELFF. The CDR3 nucleotides read TGCAGTGCTACGGGACTAGCGGCGAACACCGGGGAGCTGTTTTTT. This sequence joins TRBV20-1 and TRBJ2-2; 11 bases match TRBD2. Trimming cost V 4 bases and J 0 bases; bases outside gene matches: 1. The CDR3 loop spans 15 amino acids. In germline, CDR1 is DFQATT, CDR2 SNEGSKA (reference sequence).

The chain joins TRBV10-3 to TRBJ1-2; D may be TRBD1 (6 bases). CDR1 and CDR2 (germline): ENHRY, SYGVKD. V lost 6 bases and J lost 6, with 17 bases in between. CDR3 size: 14 residues. The CDR3 DNA sequence: TGTGCCATCAGCGTGGAACAGGGATTCCATGGCTACACCTTC. It codes for CAISVEQGFHGYTF.

The rearrangement uses TRBV12-3 or TRBV12-4 and TRBJ1-1; a weak D match, TRBD1 (5 bases). V shed 6 bases and J shed 9 bases, with 14 bases lying between them. This CDR3 comprises 12 residues. CDR3 amino acids: CASSPGTGKAFF. For the CDR3, the DNA is TGTGCCAGCAGCCCCGGGACGGGGAAAGCTTTCTTT.

Of note for this clonotype: This clone may be a read error of a much larger clone one base away. This sequence joins TRBV5-1 and TRBJ2-2; 7 bases are a match to TRBD1. Germline CDR1 SGHRS, CDR2 YFSETQ. J was trimmed by 2 bases and V by 6 bases; bases with no gene match: 10. CDR3 size: 16 residues. This CDR3 reads CASIGSGQQNTGELFF. The CDR3 DNA follows: TGCGCCAGCATCGGCTCGGGACAGCAAAACACCGGGGAGCTGTTTTTT.

This clonotype has ten or more counts. The chain joins TRBV7-9 to TRBJ2-5; D remains unclear. Per germline, CDR1 SEHNR and CDR2 FQNEAQ (reference sequence). With 5 bases removed from V and 2 bases from J, the gap between germline ends came to 6 bases. CDR3 length equals 12 residues. CDR3 bases: TGTGCCAGCAGCGAGGTTCAAGAGACCCAGTACTTC. Translating it yields CASSEVQETQYF. Together with reference TRBV7-9 and TRBJ2-5, the CDR3 gives the full variable domain: DTGVSQNPRHKITKRGQNVTFRCDPISEHNRLYWYRQTLGQGPEFLTYFQNEAQLEKSRLLSDRFSAERPKGSFSTLEIQRTEQGDSAMYLCASSEVQETQYFGPGTRLLVL.

This rearrangement joins TRBV29-1 to TRBJ1-2; 10 positions match TRBD1. The ends lost 6 bases at V and 4 bases at J; junction bases unmatched: 11. CDR3 size: 15 residues. Germline V CDR1 and CDR2: SQVTM, ANQGSEA. The CDR3: CSVNRDRGQGYGYTF. In DNA, the CDR3 is TGCAGCGTAAACAGGGACAGGGGTCAGGGCTATGGCTACACCTTC.

This clonotype has only one observation. A much more abundant neighbour one base away suggests this may be a read error. The rearrangement uses TRBV20-1 and TRBJ2-5; D uncertain. Germline CDR1 reads DFQATT; CDR2 reads SNEGSKA (reference sequence). The CDR3 runs 12 residues. The CDR3 is CSALPIEETRYF. CDR3 in DNA: TGCAGTGCTCTTCCGATAGAAGAGACCCGGTACTTC.

Worth noting for this clonotype: A junction boundary mismatches the germline segment, possibly from a read error. The chain couples TRBV10-3 to TRBJ1-1, with a tentative D call TRBD1 (6 bases). The CDR3 loop spans 18 amino acids. Germline V gene sequence: CDR1 ENHRY, CDR2 SYGVKD. CDR3 in amino acids: CASSTRETGIVKNTEAFF. Written as DNA, the CDR3 is TGTGCCAGCAGTACACGGGAAACAGGGATTGTAAAGAACACTGAAGCTTTCTTT.

The chain uses TRBV10-1 and TRBJ2-7, with a possible D match to TRBD1 (5 bases). Germline V gene lookup returns CDR1 WNHNN and CDR2 SYGVQD (reference sequence). This CDR3 contains 12 residues. V lost 3 bases, J lost 8 bases, and 11 bases lay in between. CDR3 DNA sequence: TGCGCCAGCAGTGATCCCAGGGCACAGCAGTACTTC. Its translation: CASSDPRAQQYF.

This clonotype was recorded at least ten times. The chain couples TRBV6-4 to TRBJ1-1; D not certain. This CDR3 contains 13 residues. CDR1 MRHNA and CDR2 SNTAGT come from the germline V gene. Trimming pared 4 bases from V and 4 bases from J, leaving 10 bases between. This CDR3 is CASSAQAGTEAFF. In DNA form, the CDR3 reads TGTGCCAGCAGTGCCCAAGCCGGCACTGAAGCTTTCTTT.

The J gene is TRBJ2-5, the V gene TRBV20-1; 9 bases are a match to TRBD1. V lost 1 base to trimming and J lost 4 bases; unmatched junction nucleotides: 10. In germline, CDR1 is DFQATT, CDR2 SNEGSKA (reference sequence). This CDR3 region has 16 residues. The CDR3, as DNA: TGCAGTGCTAGAGTTGACAGGGGGGAGCGGAGAGAGACCCAGTACTTC. Translation: CSARVDRGERRETQYF.

This rearrangement joins TRBV7-2 to TRBJ1-2; 10 positions agree with TRBD1. The germline CDR1 and CDR2 sequences are SGHTA and FQGNSA. The CDR3 sequence is 16 residues long. V lost 1 base and J lost 4; bases outside the gene matches: 6. This CDR3 reads CASSLVGTGVFYGYTF. The CDR3 bases are TGTGCCAGCAGCTTAGTGGGGACAGGGGTATTCTATGGCTACACCTTC.

The CDR3 sequence: CASSLLVGTGESNQPQHF. Here the CDR3 DNA reads TGTGCCAGCAGTTTATTGGTCGGGACAGGGGAGAGCAATCAGCCCCAGCATTTT. This chain links TRBV9 with TRBJ1-5; 10 bases agree with TRBD1. Germline CDR1 reads SGDLS; CDR2 reads YYNGEE. This CDR3 is built from 18 residues. Trimming removed 5 bases from V and 1 base from J; junction bases left unmatched: 12.

As concerns this clonotype: Being one base from a much bigger clone, this may be a read error. This rearrangement joins TRBV29-1 to TRBJ2-5; D could derive from TRBD1 or TRBD2 (5 bases each). CDR1 SQVTM and CDR2 ANQGSEA come from the germline V gene. This CDR3 contains 15 residues. V was shortened by 3 bases and J by 7 bases, with 21 bases between the two germline ends. Here the CDR3 DNA reads TGCAGCGTTGATCTCATCCGGGGACCACGGGGGACCCAGTACTTC. Its translation: CSVDLIRGPRGTQYF.

This clonotype was seen more than once but under ten times. The chain couples TRBV6-2 or TRBV6-3 to TRBJ2-2; no reliable D call. This CDR3 is 13 amino acids long. Trimming removed 0 bases at V and 6 bases at J, with 5 bases between. CDR1 MNHEY and CDR2 SVGEGT come from the germline V gene. The CDR3 nucleotides read TGTGCCAGCAGTTACTCAGCTTCCGGGGAGCTGTTTTTT. Its protein product is CASSYSASGELFF.

V is TRBV7-2 and J is TRBJ2-7; D is unresolved. The CDR3 has 16 residues. CDR1 and CDR2 (germline): SGHTA, FQGNSA. Trimming took off 5 bases at V and 3 bases at J, with 20 bases between the two ends. CDR3 protein: CASSINPRVILYEQYF. Written as DNA, the CDR3 is TGTGCCAGCAGCATAAATCCCCGGGTCATCCTCTACGAGCAGTACTTC. The full variable domain, with the rest looked up from reference TRBV7-2 and TRBJ2-7, is GAGVSQSPSNKVTEKGKDVELRCDPISGHTALYWYRQSLGQGLEFLIYFQGNSAPDKSGLPSDRFSAERTGGSVSTLTIQRTQQEDSAVYLCASSINPRVILYEQYFGPGTRLTVT.

The V gene is TRBV6-1, the J gene TRBJ1-5, with D maybe TRBD1 (6 bases). Germline CDR1 is MNHNS and CDR2 is SASEGT. Trimming removed 4 bases at V and 4 bases at J, with 14 bases between. The CDR3 totals 15 residues. The CDR3 DNA sequence: TGTGCCAGCAGTGCCGGGGGGACACCAAATCAGCCCCAGCATTTT. Amino acids: CASSAGGTPNQPQHF.

This clonotype has just a few counts. The chain uses TRBV27 and TRBJ1-5; D is unresolved. Germline V gene lookup returns CDR1 MNHEY and CDR2 SMNVEV (reference sequence). V dropped 2 bases and J dropped 3 bases, with 8 bases sitting between them. The CDR3 runs to 14 residues. The CDR3 region is CASSLRRHNQPQHF. CDR3 nucleotides: TGTGCCAGCAGTTTAAGGAGACACAATCAGCCCCAGCATTTT.

This rearrangement joins TRBV6-6 to TRBJ2-7; D remains ambiguous. Per germline, CDR1 MNHNY and CDR2 SVGAGI (reference sequence). The CDR3 spans 14 residues. V was trimmed by 3 bases and J by 2 bases, leaving 11 bases between them. CDR3 DNA: TGTGCCAGCAGTTATTTCCCAGGCACCTACGAGCAGTACTTC. As protein: CASSYFPGTYEQYF.

As concerns this clonotype: The germline gene is not matched at one end of the junction; a read error may be the cause. The J gene is TRBJ2-7, the V gene TRBV24-1; D may match TRBD1 or TRBD2 (5 bases each). Germline V gene data show CDR1 as KGHDR and CDR2 as SFDVKD. CDR3 length: 16 residues. DNA of the CDR3: TGTGCCAGCAGTTTAAGGAGGCAGGGAGTATCGGTTGAGCAGTACTTC. Protein: CASSLRRQGVSVEQYF.

This clonotype was observed a handful of times. This may come from a read error, since a much larger clone is one base off. V usage is TRBV9 and J usage is TRBJ2-2; no clear D gene. In germline, CDR1 is SGDLS, CDR2 YYNGEE. The CDR3 consists of 14 residues. The ends were cut back, 0 bases at V and 3 bases at J, with 6 bases in the middle. The CDR3 DNA sequence: TGTGCCAGCAGCGTAGGCATTGACACCGGGGAGCTGTTTTTT. It yields the protein CASSVGIDTGELFF.